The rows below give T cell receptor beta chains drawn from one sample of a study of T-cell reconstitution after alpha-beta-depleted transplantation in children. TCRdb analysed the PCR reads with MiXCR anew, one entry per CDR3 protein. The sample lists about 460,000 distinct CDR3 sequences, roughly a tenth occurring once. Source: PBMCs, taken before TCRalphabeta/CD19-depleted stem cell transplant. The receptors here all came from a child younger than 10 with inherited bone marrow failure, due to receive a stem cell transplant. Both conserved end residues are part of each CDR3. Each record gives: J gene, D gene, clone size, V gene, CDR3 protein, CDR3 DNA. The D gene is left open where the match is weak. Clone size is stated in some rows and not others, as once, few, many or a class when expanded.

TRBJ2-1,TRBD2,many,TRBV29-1,CSVEGTSGSSVEQFF,TGCAGCGTTGAAGGAACTAGCGGGAGTTCGGTTGAGCAGTTCTTC
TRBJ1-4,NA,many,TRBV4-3,CASSQGRGTGEKLFF,TGCGCCAGCAGCCAAGGCAGGGGAACGGGCGAAAAACTGTTTTTT
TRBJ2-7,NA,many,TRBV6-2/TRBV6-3,CASSYTDEQYF,TGTGCCAGCAGTTACACTGACGAGCAGTACTTC
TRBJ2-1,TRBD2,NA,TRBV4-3,CASSQFASGKVHEQFF,TGCGCCAGCAGCCAATTTGCTAGCGGGAAGGTCCATGAGCAGTTCTTC
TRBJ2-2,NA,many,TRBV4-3,CASSPRGAGPGELFF,TGCGCCAGCAGCCCCCGGGGAGCGGGCCCCGGGGAGCTGTTTTTT
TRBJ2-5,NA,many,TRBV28,CASSDRVRQETQYF,TGTGCCAGCAGCGACCGGGTACGGCAAGAGACCCAGTACTTC
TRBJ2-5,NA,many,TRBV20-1,CSARPEGQRPF,TGCAGTGCTAGACCTGAGGGGCAGAGGCCATTC
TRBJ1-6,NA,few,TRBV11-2,CASSSPGSSPLHF,TGTGCCAGCAGCTCCCCAGGGTCCTCACCCCTCCACTTT
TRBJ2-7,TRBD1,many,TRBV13,CASSLWGQRRDRTYEQYF,TGTGCCAGCAGCTTGTGGGGGCAACGTCGGGACAGGACGTACGAGCAGTACTTC
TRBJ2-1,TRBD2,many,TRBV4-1,CASSQDGGRVYNEQFF,TGCGCCAGCAGCCAAGATGGGGGGAGGGTCTACAATGAGCAGTTCTTC
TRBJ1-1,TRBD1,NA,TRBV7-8,CASSSRTGDTEAFF,TGTGCCAGCAGCTCGCGGACAGGAGACACTGAAGCTTTCTTT